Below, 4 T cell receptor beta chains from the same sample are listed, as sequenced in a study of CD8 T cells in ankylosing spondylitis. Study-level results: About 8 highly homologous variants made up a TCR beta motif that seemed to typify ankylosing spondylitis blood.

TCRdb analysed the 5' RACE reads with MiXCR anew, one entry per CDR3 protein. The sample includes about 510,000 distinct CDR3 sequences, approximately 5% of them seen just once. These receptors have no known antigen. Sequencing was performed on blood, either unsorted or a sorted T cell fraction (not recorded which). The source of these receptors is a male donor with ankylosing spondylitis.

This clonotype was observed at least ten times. CDR3 coding DNA: TGCGCCAGCAGCCTGGACAGTTTGGCTGAAGCTTTCTTT. Protein: CASSLDSLAEAFF. The chain combines TRBV4-3 with TRBJ1-1, with TRBD1 as a possible D gene (6 bases). CDR3 length: 13 amino acids. CDR1 LGHNA and CDR2 YSLEER come from the germline V gene. Between the trimmed V and J ends, which lost 4 bases and 6 bases, there was a span of 12 bases.

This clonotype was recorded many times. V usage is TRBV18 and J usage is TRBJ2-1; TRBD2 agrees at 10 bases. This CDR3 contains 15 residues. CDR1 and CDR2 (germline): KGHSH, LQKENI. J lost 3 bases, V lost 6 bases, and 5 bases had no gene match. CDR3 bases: TGTGCCAGCTCCCTCACTAGCGGGAACTACAATGAGCAGTTCTTC. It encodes CASSLTSGNYNEQFF.

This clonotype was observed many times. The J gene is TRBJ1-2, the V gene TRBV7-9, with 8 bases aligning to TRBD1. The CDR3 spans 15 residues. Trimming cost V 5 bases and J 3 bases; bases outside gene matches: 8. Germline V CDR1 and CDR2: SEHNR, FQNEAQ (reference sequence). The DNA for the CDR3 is TGTGCCAGCAGCCGTGACAGGGGCGGGTACTATGGCTACACCTTC. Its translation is CASSRDRGGYYGYTF.

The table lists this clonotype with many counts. The CDR3 nucleotides read TGTGCCACGCGCGACAGGGCAAGGACTGAAGCTTTCTTT. Translation: CATRDRARTEAFF. The rearrangement links TRBV28 to TRBJ1-1; TRBD1 agrees at 7 bases. The ends lost 10 bases at V and 5 bases at J; junction bases unmatched: 10. Looked up from germline, CDR1 is MDHEN and CDR2 is SYDVKM. CDR3 length equals 13 residues.